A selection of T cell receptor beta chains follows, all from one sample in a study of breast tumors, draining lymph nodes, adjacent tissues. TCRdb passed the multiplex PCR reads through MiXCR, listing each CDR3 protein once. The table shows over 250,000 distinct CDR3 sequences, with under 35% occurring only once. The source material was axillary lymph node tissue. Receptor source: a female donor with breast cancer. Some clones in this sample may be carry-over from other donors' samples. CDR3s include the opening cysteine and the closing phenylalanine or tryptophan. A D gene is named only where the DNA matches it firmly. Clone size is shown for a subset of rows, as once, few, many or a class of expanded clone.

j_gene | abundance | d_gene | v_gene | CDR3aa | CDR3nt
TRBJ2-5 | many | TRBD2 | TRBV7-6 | CASSLESGTETQYF | TGTGCCAGCAGCTTAGAGAGCGGGACGGAGACCCAGTACTTC
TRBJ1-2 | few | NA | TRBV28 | CASSSVDRTDYGYTF | TGTGCCAGCAGTTCAGTTGATAGGACGGACTATGGCTACACCTTC
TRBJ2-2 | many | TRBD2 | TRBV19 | CASSIPTGGRTGELFF | TGTGCCAGTAGTATCCCCACGGGGGGTAGGACCGGGGAGCTGTTTTTT
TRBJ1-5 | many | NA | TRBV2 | CASSGGWQGGQPQHF | TGTGCCAGCAGTGGAGGGTGGCAGGGAGGGCAGCCCCAGCATTTT
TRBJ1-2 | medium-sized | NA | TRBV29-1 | CSVEDRLNYGYTF | TGCAGCGTTGAAGACAGATTGAACTATGGCTACACCTTC
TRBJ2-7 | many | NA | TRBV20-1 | CSAIPTYEQYF | TGCAGTGCTATCCCGACGTACGAGCAGTACTTC
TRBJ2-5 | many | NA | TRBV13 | CASSLSLVGGLGETQYF | TGTGCCAGCAGCTTAAGTCTGGTCGGCGGACTCGGGGAGACCCAGTACTTC
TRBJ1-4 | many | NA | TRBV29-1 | CSVARGEKLFF | TGCAGCGTTGCCAGGGGAGAAAAACTGTTTTTT
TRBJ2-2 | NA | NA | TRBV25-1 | CASSPNAGEVSGELFF | TGTGCCAGCTCACCGAACGCCGGGGAGGTTTCCGGGGAGCTGTTTTTT
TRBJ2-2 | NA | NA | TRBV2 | CARGPAGEQFF | TGTGCCAGGGGACCAGCGGGTGAGCAGTTTTTT
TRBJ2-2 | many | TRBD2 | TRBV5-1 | CASSLWEGRDTGELFF | TGCGCCAGCAGCTTGTGGGAGGGCCGGGACACCGGGGAGCTGTTTTTT
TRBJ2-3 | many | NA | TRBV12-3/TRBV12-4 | CASSTYSGVLRQYF | TGTGCCAGCAGTACCTACTCTGGGGTGCTACGGCAGTATTTT
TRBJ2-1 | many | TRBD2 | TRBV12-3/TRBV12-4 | CASSSSGGYNEQFF | TGTGCCAGCAGTTCTAGCGGGGGGTACAATGAGCAGTTCTTC
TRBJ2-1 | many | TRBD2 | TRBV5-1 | CASSLGLAGGNEQFF | TGCGCCAGCAGCTTGGGACTAGCGGGAGGCAATGAGCAGTTCTTC
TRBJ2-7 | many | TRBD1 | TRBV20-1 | CSASGQEPYEQYF | TGCAGTGCTAGTGGACAGGAACCCTACGAGCAGTACTTC
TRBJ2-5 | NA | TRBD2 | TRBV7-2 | CASSLAGLAGPQETQYF | TGTGCCAGCAGCTTAGCAGGACTAGCGGGACCGCAAGAGACCCAGTACTTC
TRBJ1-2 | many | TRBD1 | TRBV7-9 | CASSSTGFGYGYTF | TGTGCCAGCAGCTCGACAGGGTTTGGCTATGGCTACACCTTC
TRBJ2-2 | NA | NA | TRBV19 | CASSRGDANTGGLFF | TGCGCCAGTAGTCGGGGAGATGCGAACACCGGGGGGCTGTTTTTT
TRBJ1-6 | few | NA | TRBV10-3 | CAISPDRNNSPLHF | TGTGCCATCAGCCCGGACCGAAATAATTCACCCCTCCACTTT
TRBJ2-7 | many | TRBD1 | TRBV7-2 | CASSPDRGYEQYF | TGTGCCAGCAGCCCAGACAGGGGGTACGAGCAGTACTTC
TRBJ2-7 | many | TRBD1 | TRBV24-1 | CATSINRQGSSYEQYF | TGTGCCACCAGTATTAACCGACAGGGTTCATCCTACGAGCAGTACTTC
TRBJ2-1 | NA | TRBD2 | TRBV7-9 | CASSIRRREGRNEQFF | TGTGCTAGCAGCATCCGACGGCGGGAGGGCCGCAATGAGCAGTTCTTC
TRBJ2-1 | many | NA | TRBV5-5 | CASSLLAIPFF | TGTGCCAGCAGCTTGCTAGCAATTCCGTTCTTC
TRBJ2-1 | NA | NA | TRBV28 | CASREDSFPYNEQFF | TGTGCCAGCAGGGAGGACTCCTTCCCCTACAATGAGCAGTTCTTC
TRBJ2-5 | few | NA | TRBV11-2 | CASSFRFQETQYF | TGTGCCAGCAGCTTCCGCTTCCAAGAGACCCAGTACTTC
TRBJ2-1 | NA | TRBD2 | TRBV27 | CASSGLAGFYNEQFF | TGTGCCAGCAGTGGACTAGCGGGATTCTACAATGAGCAGTTCTTC
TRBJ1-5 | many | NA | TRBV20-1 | CSARGGSHNQPQHF | TGCAGTGCTAGAGGGGGCAGCCACAATCAGCCCCAGCATTTT
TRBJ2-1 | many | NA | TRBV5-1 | CASSYEQAREQFF | TGCGCCAGCAGCTACGAACAGGCCCGGGAGCAGTTCTTC
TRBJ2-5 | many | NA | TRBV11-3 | CASSWGQWETQYF | TGTGCCAGCAGCTGGGGCCAATGGGAGACCCAGTACTTC
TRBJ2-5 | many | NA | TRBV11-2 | CASSLGSGARETQYF | TGTGCCAGCAGCTTGGGGTCTGGGGCTAGAGAGACCCAGTACTTC
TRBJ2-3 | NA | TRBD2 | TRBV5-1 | CASSLDGTSGRATDTQYF | TGCGCCAGCAGCTTGGACGGGACTAGCGGGAGGGCCACAGATACGCAGTATTTT
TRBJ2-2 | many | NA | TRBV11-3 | CASSWYGGENTGELFF | TGTGCCAGCAGCTGGTACGGAGGGGAAAACACCGGGGAGCTGTTTTTT
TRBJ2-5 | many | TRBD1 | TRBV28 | CASSFTGARETQYF | TGTGCCAGCAGTTTCACAGGGGCTCGGGAGACCCAGTACTTC
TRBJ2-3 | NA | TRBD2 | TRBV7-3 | CASSLRASGIGDEQYF | TGTGCCAGCAGCTTAAGGGCTAGCGGGATTGGGGATGAGCAGTATTTT
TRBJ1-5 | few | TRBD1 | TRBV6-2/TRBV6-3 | CASSYQHRTGHESWGNQPQHF | TGTGCCAGCAGTTACCAACACCGGACAGGGCATGAATCTTGGGGCAATCAGCCCCAGCATTTT
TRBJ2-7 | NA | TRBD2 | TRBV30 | CAWRLAGVPGEQYF | TGTGCCTGGAGACTAGCGGGGGTCCCGGGCGAGCAGTACTTC